Listed below are T cell receptor beta chains from one sample, sequenced in a study of blood T cells in healthy people across ages. TCRdb redid the calling of the 5' RACE reads with MiXCR, one entry per CDR3 protein. The sample gives 1.5 million to 2 million distinct CDR3 sequences, 28% of which show up once; 7.7% is in the top ten. Sequencing was carried out using blood. These receptors all come from a woman aged 25 to 39 in good health. Both conserved end residues are part of each CDR3. The D gene is left open where the match is weak. Where a row states a size, it is once, few, many or the class of an expanded clone; other rows omit it.

TRBV5-1	-	TRBD2	TRBJ2-2	CASSWGLAGSSTGELFF	TGCGCCAGCAGCTGGGGACTAGCGGGCTCGAGCACCGGGGAGCTGTTTTTT
TRBV5-1	few	-	TRBJ1-2	CASSLTVSKSGYTF	TGCGCCAGCAGCTTGACAGTTTCTAAAAGTGGCTACACCTTC
TRBV18	few	TRBD1	TRBJ2-7	CASSPGQEAYEQYF	TGTGCCAGCTCACCGGGACAGGAAGCCTACGAGCAGTACTTC
TRBV20-1	many	TRBD2	TRBJ2-1	CSASPTSPEDVNEQFF	TGCAGTGCTAGCCCGACTAGCCCAGAGGACGTAAATGAGCAGTTCTTC
TRBV2	-	TRBD2	TRBJ2-5	CASRDSTTSGKVETQYF	TGTGCCAGCAGAGACTCGACTACGAGCGGGAAGGTTGAGACCCAGTACTTC
TRBV29-1	many	-	TRBJ2-5	CSVDRVNQETQYF	TGCAGCGTTGATCGAGTCAACCAAGAGACCCAGTACTTC
TRBV4-3	few	-	TRBJ2-3	CASSPGKRADTQYF	TGCGCCAGCAGCCCCGGCAAGCGGGCGGATACGCAGTATTTT
TRBV7-9	few	TRBD1	TRBJ2-5	CASTGGVETQYF	TGTGCCAGCACAGGGGGAGTAGAGACCCAGTACTTC
TRBV11-2	-	-	TRBJ1-4	CASSFGGGGEKLFF	TGCGCCAGCAGCTTCGGGGGGGGCGGTGAAAAACTGTTTTTT
TRBV20-1	-	TRBD2	TRBJ2-1	CSPHKLAGSYNEQFF	TGCAGTCCCCACAAACTAGCGGGGTCCTACAATGAGCAGTTCTTC
TRBV28	few	-	TRBJ2-5	CASSSSEGLGGGTQYF	TGTGCCAGCAGTTCTTCAGAGGGGTTAGGTGGGGGGACCCAGTACTTC
TRBV10-3	few	-	TRBJ2-5	CAISELVTETQYF	TGTGCCATCAGTGAGTTGGTAACAGAGACCCAGTACTTC
TRBV5-1	-	TRBD2	TRBJ2-1	CASSPQSGGSGEQFF	TGCGCCAGCAGCCCCCAAAGCGGGGGTTCTGGGGAGCAGTTCTTC
TRBV7-6	-	TRBD1	TRBJ1-6	CASSSGQVESPLHF	TGTGCCAGCAGCTCCGGACAGGTGGAATCACCCCTCCACTTT
TRBV7-6	-	TRBD1	TRBJ2-1	CASSFRTGNYNEQFF	TGTGCCAGCAGCTTCCGGACAGGGAACTACAATGAGCAGTTCTTC
TRBV29-1	many	-	TRBJ1-2	CSVVQGLSDYGYTF	TGCAGCGTTGTACAGGGTTTGTCTGACTATGGCTACACCTTC
TRBV10-2	many	TRBD1	TRBJ2-5	CASGDRVGTQYF	TGCGCCAGCGGAGACAGGGTCGGGACCCAGTACTTC
TRBV30	few	TRBD2	TRBJ2-5	CAWSPLAGRGAQYF	TGTGCCTGGAGTCCTCTAGCGGGACGAGGGGCCCAGTACTTC
TRBV24-1	-	-	TRBJ1-5	CATSDANEPQHF	TGTGCCACCAGTGACGCTAACGAACCCCAGCATTTT
TRBV12-3/TRBV12-4	many	TRBD2	TRBJ2-1	CASSLTSGGRRVEQFF	TGTGCCAGCAGTTTGACTAGCGGGGGGCGCCGGGTTGAGCAGTTCTTC
TRBV6-5	many	TRBD2	TRBJ2-7	CASSYYGLAGKSYEQYF	TGTGCCAGCAGTTACTACGGACTAGCGGGAAAGTCCTACGAGCAGTACTTC
TRBV12-3/TRBV12-4	many	-	TRBJ2-7	CASSLWGGTYEQYF	TGTGCCAGCAGTTTATGGGGTGGCACCTACGAGCAGTACTTC
TRBV2	few	-	TRBJ1-2	CASSARTAANYGYTF	TGTGCCAGCAGCGCTAGGACGGCGGCTAACTATGGCTACACCTTC
TRBV29-1	-	TRBD1	TRBJ1-4	CSVTRDRGTFEKLFF	TGCAGCGTTACCCGGGACAGGGGAACCTTTGAAAAACTGTTTTTT
TRBV13	-	TRBD1	TRBJ1-1	CASSRGGQLNTEAFF	TGTGCCAGCAGCCGCGGGGGACAGTTGAACACTGAAGCTTTCTTT
TRBV5-1	-	TRBD2	TRBJ2-1	CASSLPGLAGGYEQFF	TGCGCCAGCAGCTTGCCGGGACTAGCGGGGGGTTATGAGCAGTTCTTC
TRBV7-3	many	TRBD1	TRBJ1-2	CASSPGQGLNGYTF	TGTGCCAGCAGCCCGGGACAGGGGCTCAATGGCTACACCTTC
TRBV6-5	-	-	TRBJ1-2	CASSITVVNYGYTF	TGTGCCAGCAGTATAACAGTAGTTAACTATGGCTACACCTTC
TRBV3-1	-	-	TRBJ1-2	CASSGVAYGYTF	TGTGCCAGCAGCGGGGTAGCCTATGGCTACACCTTC
TRBV5-6	few	-	TRBJ2-1	CASSLAPGAYNEQFF	TGTGCCAGCAGCTTGGCCCCAGGGGCCTACAATGAGCAGTTCTTC
TRBV12-5	once	-	TRBJ2-7	CASGWGPTDYEQYF	TGTGCTAGTGGATGGGGACCGACAGACTACGAGCAGTACTTC
TRBV3-1	few	-	TRBJ2-1	CASSQDMGSQFF	TGTGCCAGCAGCCAAGATATGGGATCTCAGTTCTTC
TRBV12-3/TRBV12-4	many	-	TRBJ2-3	CASSPVRSSTDTQYF	TGTGCCAGCAGTCCGGTCAGATCTAGCACAGATACGCAGTATTTT
TRBV30	-	TRBD2	TRBJ2-7	CAWSVHSGRNEQYF	TGTGCCTGGAGTGTACATAGCGGGAGAAACGAGCAGTACTTC
TRBV6-2/TRBV6-3	many	TRBD2	TRBJ2-1	CASSYLPSGRVNNEQFF	TGTGCCAGCAGTTACCTGCCTAGCGGGAGGGTAAACAATGAGCAGTTCTTC
TRBV20-1	few	TRBD2	TRBJ2-5	CRAPSGAETQYF	TGCAGGGCCCCTAGCGGGGCGGAGACCCAGTACTTC
TRBV12-3/TRBV12-4	few	TRBD1	TRBJ2-7	CASSLWGQGSSYEQYF	TGTGCCAGCAGTTTATGGGGACAGGGTAGCTCCTACGAGCAGTACTTC
TRBV7-6	many	-	TRBJ2-1	CASSLVLRSGNEQFF	TGTGCCAGCAGCTTAGTCCTAAGAAGCGGCAATGAGCAGTTCTTC
TRBV20-1	many	TRBD2	TRBJ2-5	CSARGGLAGISQETQYF	TGCAGTGCTAGAGGTGGTCTAGCGGGAATATCCCAAGAGACCCAGTACTTC
TRBV29-1	-	TRBD1	TRBJ2-4	CSVEAGQGAGEQYF	TGCAGCGTTGAAGCTGGGCAGGGGGCCGGGGAGCAGTACTTC
TRBV18	few	-	TRBJ1-1	CASSDRTVQGGSEAFF	TGTGCCAGCTCCGACAGGACCGTCCAGGGCGGCAGTGAAGCTTTCTTT
TRBV14	-	-	TRBJ2-3	CASSHSGLRADTQYF	TGTGCCAGCAGCCACTCAGGTCTCCGAGCAGATACGCAGTATTTT
TRBV10-3	few	-	TRBJ2-7	CAIRGSYEQYF	TGTGCCATCAGGGGCTCCTACGAGCAGTACTTC
TRBV6-6	few	-	TRBJ1-4	CASSRDSVGEKLFF	TGTGCCAGCAGCCGGGACTCGGTGGGTGAAAAACTGTTTTTT
TRBV30	-	TRBD2	TRBJ2-1	CASATSGVYNEQFF	TGTGCCTCAGCTACTAGCGGAGTCTACAATGAGCAGTTCTTC
TRBV7-2	-	TRBD2	TRBJ2-1	CASSQIRRGGGYNGQFF	TGTGCCAGCAGCCAGATCAGGCGGGGGGGCGGTTATAATGGGCAGTTCTTC
TRBV12-3/TRBV12-4	-	-	TRBJ2-1	CASSLWLGDLVYEQFF	TGTGCCAGCAGTTTGTGGCTGGGGGATTTGGTGTACGAGCAGTTCTTC
TRBV12-3/TRBV12-4	-	-	TRBJ1-1	CASRYREVSTEAFF	TGTGCCAGCAGATACAGGGAAGTATCCACTGAAGCTTTCTTT
TRBV7-2	few	TRBD2	TRBJ2-7	CASSLGLSGRADEQYF	TGTGCCAGCAGCTTAGGCCTCAGCGGGAGGGCTGACGAGCAGTACTTC
TRBV7-9	few	-	TRBJ1-1	CASSFGLAEAFF	TGTGCCAGCAGCTTCGGACTGGCTGAAGCTTTCTTT
TRBV6-2/TRBV6-3	-	-	TRBJ2-1	CASIEGSSYNEQFF	TGTGCCAGCATAGAGGGGAGCTCCTACAATGAGCAGTTCTTC
TRBV29-1	many	-	TRBJ2-1	CSGGTFGDEQFF	TGCAGCGGCGGGACATTTGGGGATGAGCAGTTCTTC
TRBV29-1	few	-	TRBJ2-7	CSVEGLSSHNEQYF	TGCAGCGTTGAAGGACTATCATCCCACAATGAGCAGTACTTC
TRBV12-3/TRBV12-4	few	-	TRBJ2-1	CASSLRGVQVNEQFF	TGTGCCAGCAGTTTGAGGGGGGTTCAGGTGAATGAGCAGTTCTTC